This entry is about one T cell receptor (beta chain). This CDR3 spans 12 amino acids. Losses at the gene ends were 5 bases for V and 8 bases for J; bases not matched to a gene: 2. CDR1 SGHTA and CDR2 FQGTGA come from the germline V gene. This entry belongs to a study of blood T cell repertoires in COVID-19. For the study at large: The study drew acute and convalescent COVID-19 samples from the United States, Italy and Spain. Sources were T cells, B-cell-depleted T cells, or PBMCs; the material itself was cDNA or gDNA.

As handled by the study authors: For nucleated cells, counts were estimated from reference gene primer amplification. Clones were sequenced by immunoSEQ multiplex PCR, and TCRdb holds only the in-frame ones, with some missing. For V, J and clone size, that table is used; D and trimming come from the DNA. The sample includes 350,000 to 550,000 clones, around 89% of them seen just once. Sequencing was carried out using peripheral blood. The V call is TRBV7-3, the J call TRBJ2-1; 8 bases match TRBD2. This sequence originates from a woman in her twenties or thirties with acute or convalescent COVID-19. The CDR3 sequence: CASSPGGDEQFF. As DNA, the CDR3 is TGTGCCAGCAGCCCCGGGGGGGATGAGCAGTTCTTC. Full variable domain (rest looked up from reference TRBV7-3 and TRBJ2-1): GAGVSQTPSNKVTEKGKYVELRCDPISGHTALYWYRQSLGQGPEFLIYFQGTGAADDSGLPNDRFFAVRPEGSVSTLKIQRTERGDSAVYLCASSPGGDEQFFGPGTRLTVL.